The 25 T cell receptor beta chains below were found in one sample sequenced in a study of T-cell memory formation after mild COVID-19. TCRdb reprocessed the 5' RACE reads via MiXCR and lists one record per CDR3 protein. The sample has roughly 400,000 distinct CDR3 sequences, 15% to 20% seen once. Sequencing used PBMCs or a T cell subset sorted from them (not recorded which). Receptor source: a young man who had mild COVID-19 (a few samples of this study predate the infection). Cell type and time point are not known.

This clonotype was observed a handful of times. This chain links TRBV7-8 with TRBJ2-7; D is perhaps TRBD1 or TRBD2 (6 bases each). V was pared by 1 base and J by 4 bases, with 14 bases between. CDR3 size: 15 residues. In germline, CDR1 is SGHVS, CDR2 FQNEAQ. DNA for the CDR3: TGTGCCAGCAGCTTAGTGGGGGGACATTTATACGAGCAGTACTTC. It encodes CASSLVGGHLYEQYF.

In this sample, this clonotype turned up a few times. The V and J genes are TRBV5-1 and TRBJ1-4; no clear D gene. The CDR3 runs to 15 residues. V was cut by 3 bases and J by 8 bases, with 17 bases left in between. Germline loops: CDR1 SGHRS, CDR2 YFSETQ. CDR3 sequence reads: CASSSAGPLGEKLFF. The CDR3 DNA is TGCGCCAGCAGCTCGGCGGGCCCCCTGGGGGAAAAACTGTTTTTT.

The chain joins TRBV5-1 to TRBJ1-1, with a weak D call TRBD1 (6 bases). Trimming took off 0 bases at V and 0 bases at J, with 12 bases between the two ends. Germline V lookup: CDR1 SGHRS, CDR2 YFSETQ. The CDR3 is 16 amino acids. The CDR3 loop is CASSLDRQVVNTEAFF. DNA of the CDR3: TGCGCCAGCAGCTTGGACAGACAGGTAGTGAACACTGAAGCTTTCTTT.

This clonotype has only a few counts. The J gene is TRBJ2-5, the V gene TRBV5-1, with TRBD2 as a possible D gene (6 bases). Germline V gene lookup returns CDR1 SGHRS and CDR2 YFSETQ. The CDR3 length is 15 residues. V was clipped by 5 bases and J by 2 bases, with 16 bases between them. The CDR3 sequence is CASSARGPVQETQYF. For the CDR3, the DNA is TGCGCCAGCAGTGCGCGGGGCCCCGTTCAAGAGACCCAGTACTTC.

In this sample, this clonotype turned up a few times. The chain employs TRBV12-3 or TRBV12-4 and TRBJ1-2; the D gene is possibly TRBD1 (6 bases). Trimming pared 2 bases from V and 7 bases from J, leaving 11 bases between. The CDR3 spans 13 residues. DNA of the CDR3: TGTGCCAGCAGTTTAACACAGGGCGGTGGCTACACCTTC. It codes for CASSLTQGGGYTF.

Ten or more counts support this clonotype. V gene TRBV10-3 combines with J gene TRBJ2-3; D is uncertain. Germline CDR1 reads ENHRY; CDR2 reads SYGVKD. The CDR3 sequence is 13 residues long. The V and J ends lost 2 bases and 3 bases respectively, with 6 bases between them. The CDR3 sequence: CAISELLTDTQYF. CDR3 in DNA: TGTGCCATCAGTGAGCTCTTAACAGATACGCAGTATTTT.

This clonotype was detected only a few times. This chain uses TRBV6-2 or TRBV6-3 with TRBJ1-2; 10 nucleotides line up with TRBD1. CDR1 MNHEY and CDR2 SVGEGT come from the germline V gene. The J segment lost 8 bases and the V segment lost 5 bases, leaving 11 bases of the junction unmatched. The CDR3 loop spans 15 amino acids. CDR3 protein: CASSQTRQGARGYTF. The CDR3 DNA reads TGTGCCAGCAGTCAAACCCGACAGGGGGCGAGAGGCTACACCTTC.

This clonotype was seen a handful of times. The J gene is TRBJ1-6, the V gene TRBV7-8; no reliable D call. V lost 3 bases and J lost 6, with 12 bases in between. Germline CDR1 reads SGHVS; CDR2 reads FQNEAQ. This CDR3 comprises 15 residues. CDR3 DNA: TGTGCCAGCAGCTTGATGGACTCTTCTAATTCACCCCTCCACTTT. Translating gives CASSLMDSSNSPLHF.

The table lists this clonotype with many counts. The chain uses TRBV29-1 and TRBJ1-1, with 10 bases identical to TRBD1. V lost 4 bases to trimming and J lost 5 bases; unmatched junction nucleotides: 7. The CDR3 has 14 amino acids. The germline CDR1 and CDR2 sequences are SQVTM and ANQGSEA. In DNA form, the CDR3 reads TGCAGCGTTGTCGACAGGGGGCAAGGAACTGAAGCTTTCTTT. Its translation is CSVVDRGQGTEAFF.

The chain combines TRBV7-9 with TRBJ1-3; TRBD1 is a possible D gene (6 bases). The CDR3 covers 15 residues. V lost 5 bases and J 4 bases, leaving 15 bases between the germline ends. CDR1 SEHNR and CDR2 FQNEAQ come from the germline V gene (reference sequence). The CDR3, as DNA: TGTGCCAGCAGCGATTTAGGACAGCCCGGAAACACCATATATTTT. This codes for CASSDLGQPGNTIYF.

This clonotype has only a few counts. J is TRBJ2-1 and V is TRBV6-2 or TRBV6-3; no reliable D call. CDR1 is MNHEY and CDR2 is SVGEGT in the germline V gene. V was trimmed by 0 bases and J by 12 bases, leaving 9 bases between them. The length of the CDR3 is 12 residues. DNA for the CDR3: TGTGCCAGCAGTTACTCGACCCAGGTGCAGTTCTTC. It specifies CASSYSTQVQFF.

This clonotype was recorded at least ten times. The chain is built from TRBV5-6 and TRBJ2-7; D is ambiguous. Germline V gene sequence: CDR1 SGHDT, CDR2 YYEEEE. The CDR3 runs 13 residues. Deletions cut 5 bases from V and 5 bases from J, with 14 bases between. For the CDR3, the DNA is TGTGCCAGCAGATCCAGTCGCATTCACGAGCAGTACGTC. It specifies CASRSSRIHEQYV.

This clonotype appeared a single time. The rearrangement uses TRBV7-8 and TRBJ1-2, with 8 bases that match TRBD1. After removal of 5 bases from V and 6 bases from J, the junction contained 8 bases not matched to a gene. CDR3 size: 14 residues. Germline assignment: CDR1 SGHVS and CDR2 FQNEAQ. CDR3 loop: CASSRDRGENGYTF. In nucleotides, the CDR3 is TGTGCCAGCAGCCGAGACAGGGGCGAGAATGGCTACACCTTC.

The J gene is TRBJ1-2, the V gene TRBV5-1; D might be TRBD1 (5 bases). Germline V gene sequence: CDR1 SGHRS, CDR2 YFSETQ. The CDR3 has 14 amino acids. Trimming left V 1 base short and J 3 bases short, with 10 bases between. This chain's CDR3 is CASSLRPGYYGYTF. Here the CDR3 DNA reads TGCGCCAGCAGCTTGAGACCAGGGTACTATGGCTACACCTTC.

This clonotype was observed many times. The chain joins TRBV11-2 to TRBJ2-3, with 10 positions matching TRBD1. The CDR3 contains 15 residues. Germline loops: CDR1 SGHAT, CDR2 FQNNGV. V was pared by 7 bases and J by 4 bases, with 8 bases of the junction left unmatched. CDR3 region: CASTTGTGVSDTQYF. CDR3 bases: TGTGCCAGCACCACCGGGACAGGGGTTTCAGATACGCAGTATTTT.

This clonotype was detected a few times. The chain couples TRBV20-1 to TRBJ1-1; no reliable D call. Germline assignment: CDR1 DFQATT and CDR2 SNEGSKA (reference sequence). Trimming removed 3 bases at V and 3 bases at J, with 11 bases between. The CDR3 extends over 13 amino acids. CDR3 bases: TGCAGTGCTAGGCGGCAGATGGACACTGAAGCTTTCTTT. Translation gives CSARRQMDTEAFF.

This clonotype was observed a few times. The chain employs TRBV6-4 and TRBJ1-6; D not resolved. The CDR3 totals 15 residues. CDR1 and CDR2 (germline): MRHNA, SNTAGT. V lost 6 bases and J 9 bases, leaving 18 bases between the germline ends. CDR3 sequence reads: CASREGLLAPSPLHF. CDR3 coding DNA: TGTGCCAGCAGGGAGGGCCTCCTAGCCCCTTCACCCCTCCACTTT.

The rearrangement joins TRBV24-1 to TRBJ2-1, with D perhaps matching TRBD1 (6 bases). In germline, CDR1 is KGHDR, CDR2 SFDVKD. The V end lost 0 bases, the J end lost 9 bases, and 11 bases lay between the germline ends. CDR3 length: 14 residues. CDR3 sequence: CATSDLGGDTEQFF. The CDR3 nucleotides read TGTGCCACCAGTGATTTGGGGGGCGACACTGAGCAGTTCTTC.

This clonotype was observed a few times. This rearrangement joins TRBV4-3 to TRBJ1-5; D gene uncertain. This CDR3 is built from 14 residues. The germline CDR1 and CDR2 sequences are LGHNA and YSLEER. The ends were cut back, 0 bases at V and 8 bases at J, with 11 bases in the middle. CDR3 DNA sequence: TGCGCCAGCAGCCAAGATCAGGAGGGAAAGCCCCAGCATTTT. Protein product: CASSQDQEGKPQHF.

The rearrangement links TRBV20-1 to TRBJ2-1, with 12 bases matching TRBD2. There are 16 residues in the CDR3. V trimming: 0 bases; J trimming: 7 bases; junction bases outside the gene matches: 7. The germline gives CDR1 DFQATT, CDR2 SNEGSKA (reference sequence). CDR3 residues: CSARDGRLAGVNEQFF. The CDR3 nucleotides are TGCAGTGCTAGAGACGGTAGACTAGCGGGGGTAAATGAGCAGTTCTTC.

V is TRBV7-6 and J is TRBJ2-1, with 11 bases aligning to TRBD1. Germline trimming cut 7 bases from V and 4 bases from J; bases unmatched to any gene: 6. This CDR3 is 15 amino acids long. In germline, CDR1 is SGHVS, CDR2 FNYEAQ. CDR3 region: CASIPGTGGYNEQFF. CDR3 bases: TGTGCCAGCATCCCCGGGACAGGGGGGTACAATGAGCAGTTCTTC.

In its sample, this clonotype was seen a few times. The chain's CDR3 is CSVDPGTGRSGANVLTF. The CDR3 DNA follows: TGCAGCGTTGACCCCGGGACAGGTCGCTCTGGGGCCAACGTCCTGACTTTC. V gene TRBV29-1 combines with J gene TRBJ2-6; 8 positions match TRBD1. The ends lost 3 bases at V and 0 bases at J; junction bases unmatched: 7. Germline V gene sequence: CDR1 SQVTM, CDR2 ANQGSEA. The CDR3 sequence is 17 residues long.

This clonotype has a handful of counts. The V gene is TRBV6-5, the J gene TRBJ1-2; no reliable D call. V dropped 6 bases and J dropped 1 base, with 12 bases sitting between them. This CDR3 comprises 14 residues. Germline V gives CDR1 MNHEY, CDR2 SVGAGI. The CDR3 region is CASRSRVFNYGYTF. CDR3 coding DNA: TGTGCCAGCAGGTCCCGCGTGTTTAACTATGGCTACACCTTC.

This clonotype came up a few times. This chain joins TRBV20-1 and TRBJ2-7; D is possibly TRBD1 or TRBD2 (5 bases each). CDR3 length: 12 residues. From germline, CDR1 is DFQATT and CDR2 SNEGSKA (reference sequence). V shed 4 bases and J shed 6 bases, with 13 bases lying between them. The CDR3 loop is CSATGTVGEQYV. The CDR3 nucleotides read TGCAGTGCTACCGGGACGGTGGGCGAGCAGTACGTC.

This chain connects TRBV13 to TRBJ2-3; D call uncertain. This CDR3 spans 16 amino acids. The V and J ends lost 1 base and 0 bases respectively, with 11 bases between them. Germline CDR1 is PRHDT and CDR2 is FYEKMQ (reference sequence). The CDR3 sequence is CASSLARRSSTDTQYF. The CDR3 DNA follows: TGTGCCAGCAGCTTAGCCCGTCGGAGCAGCACAGATACGCAGTATTTT.